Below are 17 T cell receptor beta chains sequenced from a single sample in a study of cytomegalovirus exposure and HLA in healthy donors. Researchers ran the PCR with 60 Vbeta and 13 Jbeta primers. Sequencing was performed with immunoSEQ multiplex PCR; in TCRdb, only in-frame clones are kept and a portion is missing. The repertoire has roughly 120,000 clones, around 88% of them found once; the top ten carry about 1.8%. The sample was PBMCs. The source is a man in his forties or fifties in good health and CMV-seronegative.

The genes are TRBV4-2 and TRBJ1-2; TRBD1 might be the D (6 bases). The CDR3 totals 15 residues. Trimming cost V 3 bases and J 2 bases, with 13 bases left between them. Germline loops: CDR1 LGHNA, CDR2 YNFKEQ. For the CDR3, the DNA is TGTGCCAGCAGCCAGGCCACAGGGTCCAACTATGGCTACACCTTC. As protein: CASSQATGSNYGYTF.

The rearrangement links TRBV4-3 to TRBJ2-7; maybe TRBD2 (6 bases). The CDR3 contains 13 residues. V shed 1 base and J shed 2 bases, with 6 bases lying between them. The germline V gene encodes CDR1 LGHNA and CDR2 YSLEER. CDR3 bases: TGCGCCAGCAGCCAAGCGGGGGCCTACGAGCAGTACTTC. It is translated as CASSQAGAYEQYF.

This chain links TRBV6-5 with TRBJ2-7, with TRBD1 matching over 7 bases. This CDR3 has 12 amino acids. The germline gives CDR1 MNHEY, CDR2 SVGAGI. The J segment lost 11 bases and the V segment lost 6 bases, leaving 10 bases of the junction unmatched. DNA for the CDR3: TGTGCCAGCAGACCTCAAACAGGGGCGGAGTACTTC. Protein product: CASRPQTGAEYF.

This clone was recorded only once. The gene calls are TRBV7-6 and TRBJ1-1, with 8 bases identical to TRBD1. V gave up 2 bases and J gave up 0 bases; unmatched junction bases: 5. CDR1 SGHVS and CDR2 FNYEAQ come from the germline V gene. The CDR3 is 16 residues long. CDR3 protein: CASSLPRQGMNTEAFF. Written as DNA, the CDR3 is TGTGCCAGCAGCTTACCGAGACAGGGGATGAACACTGAAGCTTTCTTT.

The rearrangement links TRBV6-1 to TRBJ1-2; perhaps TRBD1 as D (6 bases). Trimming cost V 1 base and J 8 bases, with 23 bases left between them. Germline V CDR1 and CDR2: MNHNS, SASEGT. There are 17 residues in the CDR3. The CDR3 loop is CASSEVEYAGESRGYTF. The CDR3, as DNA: TGTGCCAGCAGTGAAGTCGAGTATGCAGGGGAGTCGAGAGGCTACACCTTC.

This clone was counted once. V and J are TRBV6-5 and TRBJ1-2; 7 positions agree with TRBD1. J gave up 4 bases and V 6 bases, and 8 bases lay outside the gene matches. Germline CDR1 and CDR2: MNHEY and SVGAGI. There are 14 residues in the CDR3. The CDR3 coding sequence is TGTGCCAGCAGCTCGGACAGGATTAGCTATGGCTACACCTTC. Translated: CASSSDRISYGYTF.

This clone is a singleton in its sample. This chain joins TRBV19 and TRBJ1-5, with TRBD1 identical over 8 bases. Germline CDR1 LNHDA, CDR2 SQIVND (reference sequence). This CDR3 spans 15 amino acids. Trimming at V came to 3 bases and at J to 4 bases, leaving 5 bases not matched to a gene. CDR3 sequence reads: CASSMQGAPNQPQHF. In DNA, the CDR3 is TGTGCCAGTAGTATGCAGGGGGCGCCGAATCAGCCCCAGCATTTT.

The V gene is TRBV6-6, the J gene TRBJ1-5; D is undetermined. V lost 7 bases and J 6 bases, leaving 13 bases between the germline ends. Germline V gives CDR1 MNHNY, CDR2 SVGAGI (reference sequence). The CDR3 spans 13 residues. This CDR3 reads CASTQIEGQPQHF. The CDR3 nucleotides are TGTGCCAGCACCCAAATCGAGGGTCAGCCCCAGCATTTT.

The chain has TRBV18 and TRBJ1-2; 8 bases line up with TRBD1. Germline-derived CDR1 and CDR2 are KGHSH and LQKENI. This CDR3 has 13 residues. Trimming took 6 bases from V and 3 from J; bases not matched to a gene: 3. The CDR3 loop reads CASSSGQDYGYTF. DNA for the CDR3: TGTGCCAGCTCGTCGGGACAGGACTATGGCTACACCTTC.

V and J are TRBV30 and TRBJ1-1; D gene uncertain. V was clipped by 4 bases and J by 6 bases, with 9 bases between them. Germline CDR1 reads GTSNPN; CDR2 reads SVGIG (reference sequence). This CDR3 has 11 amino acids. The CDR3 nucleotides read TGTGCCTGGAACACACAAGCTGAAGCTTTCTTT. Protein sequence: CAWNTQAEAFF.

Here the CDR3 DNA reads TGCGCCAGCAGCCAAGTCCAGGGGGATAATTCACCCCTCCACTTT. Amino acid sequence: CASSQVQGDNSPLHF. J is TRBJ1-6 and V is TRBV5-1, with 7 bases fitting TRBD1. Germline V gene sequence: CDR1 SGHRS, CDR2 YFSETQ. The CDR3 sequence is 15 residues long. After removal of 4 bases from V and 5 bases from J, the junction contained 6 bases not matched to a gene.

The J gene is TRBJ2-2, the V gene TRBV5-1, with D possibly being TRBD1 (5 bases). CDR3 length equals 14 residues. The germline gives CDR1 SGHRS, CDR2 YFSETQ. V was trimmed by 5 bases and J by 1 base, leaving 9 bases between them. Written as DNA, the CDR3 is TGCGCCAGCAGGTACGGACAGAACACCGGGGAGCTGTTTTTT. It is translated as CASRYGQNTGELFF.

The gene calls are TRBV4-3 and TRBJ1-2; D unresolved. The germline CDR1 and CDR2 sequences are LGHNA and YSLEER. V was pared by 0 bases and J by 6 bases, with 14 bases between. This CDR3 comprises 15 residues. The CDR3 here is CASSQDGLSGHGYTF. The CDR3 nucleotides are TGCGCCAGCAGCCAAGATGGACTTTCTGGGCATGGCTACACCTTC.

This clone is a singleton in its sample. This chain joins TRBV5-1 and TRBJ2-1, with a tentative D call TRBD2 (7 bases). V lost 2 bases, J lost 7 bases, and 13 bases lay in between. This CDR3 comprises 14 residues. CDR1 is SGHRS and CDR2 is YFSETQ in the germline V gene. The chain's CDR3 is CASSFGGAGNEQFF. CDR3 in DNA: TGCGCCAGCAGCTTTGGGGGGGCGGGGAATGAGCAGTTCTTC. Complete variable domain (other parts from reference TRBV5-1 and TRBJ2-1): KAGVTQTPRYLIKTRGQQVTLSCSPISGHRSVSWYQQTPGQGLQFLFEYFSETQRNKGNFPGRFSGRQFSNSRSEMNVSTLELGDSALYLCASSFGGAGNEQFFGPGTRLTVL.

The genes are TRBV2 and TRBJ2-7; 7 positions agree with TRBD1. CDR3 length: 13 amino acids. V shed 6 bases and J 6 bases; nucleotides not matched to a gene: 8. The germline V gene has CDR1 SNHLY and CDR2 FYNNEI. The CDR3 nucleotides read TGTGCCAGCAGCGAACAGGGGAATGGCGAGCAGTACTTC. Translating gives CASSEQGNGEQYF.

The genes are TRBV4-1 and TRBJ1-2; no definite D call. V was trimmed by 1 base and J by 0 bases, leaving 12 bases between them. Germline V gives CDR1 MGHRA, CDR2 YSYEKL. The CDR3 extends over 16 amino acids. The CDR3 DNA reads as TGCGCCAGCAGCCAAGGCCACCCGCCAGCTAACTATGGCTACACCTTC. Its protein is CASSQGHPPANYGYTF.

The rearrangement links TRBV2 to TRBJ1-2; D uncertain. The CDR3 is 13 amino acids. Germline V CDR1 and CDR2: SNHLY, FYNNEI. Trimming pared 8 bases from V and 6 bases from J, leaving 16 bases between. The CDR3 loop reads CASGQAVLNGYTF. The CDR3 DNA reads TGTGCCAGCGGCCAAGCGGTGTTGAATGGCTACACCTTC.